Listed here are 27 T cell receptor beta chains from one sample, sequenced in a study of TIL therapy for anti-PD-1-resistant metastatic lung cancer. Time point defined: pre-treatment sample, taken before nivolumab and TIL therapy. The immunoSEQ assay was v3. The method was immunoSEQ multiplex PCR; TCRdb's version includes in-frame clones alone and lacks a portion of them. The sample includes under 35,000 clones, 74% seen only once; the top ten take approximately 2.5%. This sample comprised blood, obtained at baseline. These receptors came from a woman aged 25-80 years with non-small cell lung cancer.

The chain combines TRBV7-2 with TRBJ2-5, with no clear D. The CDR3 runs 14 residues. The V and J ends lost 0 bases and 2 bases respectively, with 7 bases between them. Germline V lookup: CDR1 SGHTA, CDR2 FQGNSA. As DNA, the CDR3 is TGTGCCAGCAGCTTAGCGGCAAAACAAGAGACCCAGTACTTC. This gives the protein CASSLAAKQETQYF.

The J gene is TRBJ1-3, the V gene TRBV6-1; D unclear. The CDR3 length is 13 residues. Germline values: CDR1 MNHNS, CDR2 SASEGT. Trimming removed 8 bases from V and 2 bases from J, with 10 bases in between. The CDR3 DNA reads as TGTGCCAGCTTCTCGGCAACTGGAAACACCATATATTTT. Its translation is CASFSATGNTIYF.

This clone was seen only once. V and J are TRBV29-1 and TRBJ2-2; 7 positions agree with TRBD2. The junction had 4 bases not matched to a gene; V was cut back by 6 bases and J by 0 bases. Germline V gene sequence: CDR1 SQVTM, CDR2 ANQGSEA. The CDR3 sequence is 14 residues long. This chain's CDR3 is CSVRLAANTGELFF. The CDR3 nucleotides read TGCAGCGTAAGACTAGCAGCGAACACCGGGGAGCTGTTTTTT.

As to this clone: One junction end does not reproduce the germline sequence, and a read error may be involved. The genes are TRBV11-3 and TRBJ2-1; D possibly corresponds to TRBD1 (6 bases). The CDR3 extends over 13 amino acids. In germline, CDR1 is SGHNT, CDR2 YENEEA. Written as DNA, the CDR3 is TGTGCCAGCAGCTTAGGTGGGGACAATGGGCAGTTCTTC. Its protein is CASSLGGDNGQFF.

In regard to this clone: The junction and the germline gene differ at one end; a read error may be behind it. The chain joins TRBV4-1 to TRBJ2-3, with 11 bases matching TRBD2. Germline CDR1 and CDR2: MGHRA and YSYEKL. This CDR3 contains 16 residues. The CDR3: CASSQDSGRAPFKRHF. The CDR3 region has the DNA TGCGCCAGCAGCCAGGATAGCGGGAGGGCCCCATTTAAGCGGCATTTT.

V and J are TRBV9 and TRBJ2-2; D unclear. This CDR3 is 14 amino acids long. Germline CDR1 SGDLS, CDR2 YYNGEE. With 0 bases removed from V and 3 bases from J, the gap between germline ends came to 6 bases. DNA of the CDR3: TGTGCCAGCAGCGTAGATCTGTACACCGGGGAGCTGTTTTTT. Protein sequence: CASSVDLYTGELFF.

The J gene is TRBJ2-1, the V gene TRBV30, with 11 bases matching TRBD2. Losses at the gene ends were 4 bases for V and 4 bases for J; bases not matched to a gene: 3. Germline-derived CDR1 and CDR2 are GTSNPN and SVGIG (reference sequence). The CDR3 is 14 residues long. The chain's CDR3 is CAWNVAGGYNEQFF. The CDR3 DNA reads TGTGCCTGGAACGTAGCGGGAGGGTACAATGAGCAGTTCTTC.

This chain connects TRBV7-9 to TRBJ2-3, with 7 nucleotides matching TRBD1. This CDR3 is built from 15 residues. The J segment lost 0 bases and the V segment lost 5 bases, leaving 5 bases of the junction unmatched. In germline, CDR1 is SEHNR, CDR2 FQNEAQ (reference sequence). The CDR3 sequence: CASSEGAPSTDTQYF. CDR3 nucleotides: TGTGCCAGCAGCGAGGGGGCCCCAAGCACAGATACGCAGTATTTT.

This clone was seen only a few times. The chain recombines TRBV6-5 with TRBJ1-5; 8 nucleotides line up with TRBD1. Trimming removed 9 bases from V and 11 bases from J; junction bases left unmatched: 9. The germline CDR1 and CDR2 sequences are MNHEY and SVGAGI. The CDR3 covers 12 residues. The CDR3 bases are TGTGCCAGTCAGGGGGCCGTTGGGGCCCAGCATTTT. Its protein product is CASQGAVGAQHF.

The sample holds a few counts of this clone. The chain couples TRBV7-2 to TRBJ2-1; TRBD2 agrees at 8 bases. Trimming cost V 2 bases and J 4 bases; bases outside gene matches: 10. Germline CDR1 reads SGHTA; CDR2 reads FQGNSA. The CDR3 is 17 amino acids. The CDR3: CASSLRSRIAGYNEQFF. For the CDR3, the DNA is TGTGCCAGCAGCTTAAGGAGTAGAATAGCGGGATACAATGAGCAGTTCTTC.

The chain carries TRBV5-1 and TRBJ1-2; a weak D match, TRBD1 (6 bases). The CDR3 spans 15 residues. Trimming left V 4 bases short and J 5 bases short, with 18 bases between. Germline CDR1 is SGHRS and CDR2 is YFSETQ. CDR3 sequence (DNA): TGCGCCAGCAGCACGGGACACCGTGACACTTATGGCTACACCTTC. Translated: CASSTGHRDTYGYTF. Variable domain in full (rest from reference TRBV5-1 and TRBJ1-2): KAGVTQTPRYLIKTRGQQVTLSCSPISGHRSVSWYQQTPGQGLQFLFEYFSETQRNKGNFPGRFSGRQFSNSRSEMNVSTLELGDSALYLCASSTGHRDTYGYTFGSGTRLTVV.

This clone came up once. Here the CDR3 DNA reads TGTGCCAGCAGCTTAGGCGTTAGGGGCGAGCAGTACTTC. Translation: CASSLGVRGEQYF. V and J are TRBV11-2 and TRBJ2-7; perhaps TRBD1 as D (5 bases). The CDR3 has 13 amino acids. V was clipped by 1 base and J by 6 bases, with 10 bases between them. The germline gives CDR1 SGHAT, CDR2 FQNNGV.

This chain joins TRBV7-2 and TRBJ2-1, with 8 bases matching TRBD2. Losses at the gene ends were 1 base for V and 4 bases for J; bases not matched to a gene: 3. The CDR3 consists of 15 residues. From germline, CDR1 is SGHTA and CDR2 FQGNSA. The CDR3 spells CASSLVPGGYNEQFF. The CDR3 DNA is TGTGCCAGCAGCTTAGTCCCGGGAGGGTACAATGAGCAGTTCTTC.

This clone appeared once. The V and J genes are TRBV16 and TRBJ2-1, with 10 bases aligning to TRBD2. Germline CDR1 and CDR2: KGHSY and FQNENV. CDR3 size: 15 residues. The V and J ends lost 2 bases and 4 bases, in that order; junction bases with no gene match: 2. The CDR3 here is CASSQSGRGYNEQFF. The CDR3 DNA is TGTGCCAGCAGCCAAAGCGGGAGGGGGTACAATGAGCAGTTCTTC.

The genes are TRBV7-9 and TRBJ2-5; no clear D. Germline lookup yields CDR1 SEHNR and CDR2 FQNEAQ (reference sequence). This CDR3 has 11 residues. V was clipped by 3 bases and J by 5 bases, with 4 bases between them. The CDR3 region is CASSFRETQYF. The CDR3 DNA sequence: TGTGCCAGCAGCTTTAGGGAGACCCAGTACTTC.

V usage is TRBV7-9 and J usage is TRBJ2-2; 7 nucleotides agree with TRBD2. The V gene's germline CDR1 is SEHNR and CDR2 FQNEAQ (reference sequence). V dropped 4 bases and J dropped 1; count of bases not matched to a gene: 12. The CDR3 is 18 amino acids. This CDR3 is CASSSDKGGSWNTGELFF. DNA of the CDR3: TGTGCCAGCAGCTCAGACAAAGGCGGGAGTTGGAACACCGGGGAGCTGTTTTTT.

The rearrangement uses TRBV10-2 and TRBJ2-7, with 8 bases lining up with TRBD2. CDR3 length: 12 amino acids. After removal of 8 bases from V and 5 bases from J, the junction contained 5 bases not matched to a gene. Germline V gene data show CDR1 as WSHSY and CDR2 as SAAADI. Written as DNA, the CDR3 is TGCGCCAGCGGAAGCGGGAGAAACGAGCAGTACTTC. This translates into CASGSGRNEQYF.

In this sample, this clone is medium-sized. CDR3 bases: TGTGCCAGCCCACCCCCGGGATCTAGCACAGATACGCAGTATTTT. This gives the protein CASPPPGSSTDTQYF. The J gene is TRBJ2-3, the V gene TRBV5-4, with D possibly matching TRBD2 (5 bases). Germline V gene lookup returns CDR1 SGHNT and CDR2 YYREEE (reference sequence). This CDR3 has 15 residues. With 7 bases removed from V and 0 bases from J, the gap between germline ends came to 15 bases.

The J gene is TRBJ2-5, the V gene TRBV5-1; 7 bases are a match to TRBD2. The CDR3 length is 14 residues. Per the germline V gene, CDR1 is SGHRS and CDR2 is YFSETQ. V lost 5 bases and J lost 4; bases outside the gene matches: 8. Here the CDR3 DNA reads TGCGCCAGCAGGGGGGGAGGGCCCGGAGAGACCCAGTACTTC. Protein sequence: CASRGGGPGETQYF. Using reference TRBV5-1 and TRBJ2-5 for the parts outside the CDR3, the full variable domain is KAGVTQTPRYLIKTRGQQVTLSCSPISGHRSVSWYQQTPGQGLQFLFEYFSETQRNKGNFPGRFSGRQFSNSRSEMNVSTLELGDSALYLCASRGGGPGETQYFGPGTRLLVL.

This clone has only one observation. The chain combines TRBV5-6 with TRBJ2-7, with D maybe TRBD1 (6 bases). CDR1 SGHDT and CDR2 YYEEEE come from the germline V gene. V was clipped by 0 bases and J by 1 base, with 11 bases between them. The CDR3 runs to 15 residues. The CDR3 nucleotides read TGTGCCAGCAGCTTGGGACAGGCTACGTCCTACGAGCAGTACTTC. It encodes CASSLGQATSYEQYF.

The chain employs TRBV7-2 and TRBJ2-3; D may be TRBD2 (5 bases). Trimming removed 0 bases at V and 5 bases at J, with 9 bases between. The CDR3 spans 14 residues. CDR1 and CDR2 (germline): SGHTA, FQGNSA. CDR3 protein: CASSLAGVVDTQYF. CDR3 coding DNA: TGTGCCAGCAGCTTAGCGGGAGTCGTAGATACGCAGTATTTT. The full variable domain, in which reference TRBV7-2 and TRBJ2-3 provide the parts outside the CDR3, is GAGVSQSPSNKVTEKGKDVELRCDPISGHTALYWYRQSLGQGLEFLIYFQGNSAPDKSGLPSDRFSAERTGGSVSTLTIQRTQQEDSAVYLCASSLAGVVDTQYFGPGTRLTVL.

This clone has only a few counts. V and J are TRBV5-4 and TRBJ1-2, with 7 bases matching TRBD1. This CDR3 region has 13 residues. V lost 0 bases, J lost 5 bases, and 1 base stayed unmatched. The germline CDR1 and CDR2 sequences are SGHNT and YYREEE (reference sequence). The CDR3 region is CASSLARGYGYTF. The DNA for the CDR3 is TGTGCCAGCAGCTTGGCCAGGGGGTATGGCTACACCTTC.

The CDR3 region is CASSWSLERETQYF. CDR3 sequence (DNA): TGCGCCAGCAGCTGGTCCCTAGAACGGGAGACCCAGTACTTC. This chain connects TRBV5-1 to TRBJ2-5; D unresolved. Trimming removed 3 bases from V and 5 bases from J, with 14 bases in between. The CDR3 runs to 14 residues. The V gene's germline CDR1 is SGHRS and CDR2 YFSETQ.

The chain carries TRBV5-1 and TRBJ1-2; D gene ambiguous. The CDR3 spans 15 residues. Germline CDR1 is SGHRS and CDR2 is YFSETQ. V lost 4 bases and J lost 0, with 13 bases in between. CDR3 sequence: CASSLRSDANYGYTF. The CDR3 bases are TGCGCCAGCAGCCTCCGGTCTGACGCTAACTATGGCTACACCTTC.

The rearrangement joins TRBV6-5 to TRBJ1-3; the D gene is possibly TRBD1 (5 bases). V shed 5 bases and J shed 6 bases, with 11 bases lying between them. Germline CDR1 reads MNHEY; CDR2 reads SVGAGI. This CDR3 has 13 amino acids. The CDR3 loop reads CASSQGSSNTIYF. The CDR3 region has the DNA TGTGCCAGCAGTCAGGGTTCTTCAAACACCATATATTTT.

The gene calls are TRBV30 and TRBJ2-7; the match to TRBD1 covers 7 bases. Germline V CDR1 and CDR2: GTSNPN, SVGIG (reference sequence). The junction had 8 bases not matched to a gene; V was cut back by 5 bases and J by 7 bases. This CDR3 has 12 amino acids. DNA of the CDR3: TGTGCCTGGCGGGACAGATCTATGGAGCAGTACTTC. This translates into CAWRDRSMEQYF.

V usage is TRBV14 and J usage is TRBJ1-2; weak D call: TRBD1 (6 bases). The CDR3 loop spans 15 amino acids. Trimming pared 4 bases from V and 4 bases from J, leaving 16 bases between. CDR1 and CDR2 (germline): SGHDN, FVKESK. The CDR3 DNA follows: TGTGCCAGCAGCCCGACCCAGGGGACTATCTATGGCTACACCTTC. Translation gives CASSPTQGTIYGYTF. Supplemented by reference TRBV14 and TRBJ1-2, the full variable domain reads EAGVTQFPSHSVIEKGQTVTLRCDPISGHDNLYWYRRVMGKEIKFLLHFVKESKQDESGMPNNRFLAERTGGTYSTLKVQPAELEDSGVYFCASSPTQGTIYGYTFGSGTRLTVV.